This T cell receptor (beta chain) emerged from a study of identical twins. General study results and limits: Alpha sequences that were out-of-frame and twin-shared showed an excess of low generation probability.

TCRdb re-called the 5' RACE reads through MiXCR, storing one row per CDR3 protein. The sample has 500,000 to 550,000 distinct CDR3 sequences, around 20% seen once. Germline-derived CDR1 and CDR2 are SGHRS and YFSETQ. There are 15 residues in the CDR3. V was cut by 2 bases and J by 2 bases, with 10 bases left in between. Concerning this clonotype itself: What it binds is not known.

This same sample was also taken into another study, of T cells expressing NK-cell markers.

The V gene is TRBV5-1, the J gene TRBJ2-2, with no clear D. The sequence was collected from a woman younger than 30 in good health. The sequenced sample was CD4+ T cells sorted from blood. CDR3 sequence reads: CASSLDTPNTGELFF. The DNA of the CDR3 is TGCGCCAGCAGCTTAGACACCCCTAACACCGGGGAGCTGTTTTTT.